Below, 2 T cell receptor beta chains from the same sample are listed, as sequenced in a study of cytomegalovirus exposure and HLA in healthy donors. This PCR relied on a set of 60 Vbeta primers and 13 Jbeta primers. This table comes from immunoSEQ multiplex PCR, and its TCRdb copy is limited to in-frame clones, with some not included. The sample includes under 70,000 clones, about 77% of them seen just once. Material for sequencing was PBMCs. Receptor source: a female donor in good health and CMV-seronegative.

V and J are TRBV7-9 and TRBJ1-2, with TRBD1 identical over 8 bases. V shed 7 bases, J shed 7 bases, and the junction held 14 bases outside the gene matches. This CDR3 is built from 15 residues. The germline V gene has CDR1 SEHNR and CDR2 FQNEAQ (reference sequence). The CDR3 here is CASIISGGAGVGYTF. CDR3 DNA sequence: TGTGCCAGCATCATATCAGGGGGCGCGGGAGTTGGCTACACCTTC. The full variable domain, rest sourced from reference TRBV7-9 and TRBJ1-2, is DTGVSQNPRHKITKRGQNVTFRCDPISEHNRLYWYRQTLGQGPEFLTYFQNEAQLEKSRLLSDRFSAERPKGSFSTLEIQRTEQGDSAMYLCASIISGGAGVGYTFGSGTRLTVV.

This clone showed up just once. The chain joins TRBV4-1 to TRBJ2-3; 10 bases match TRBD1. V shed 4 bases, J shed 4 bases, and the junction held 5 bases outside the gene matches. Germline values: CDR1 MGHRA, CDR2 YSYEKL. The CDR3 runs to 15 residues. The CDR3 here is CASSLGQGGSDTQYF. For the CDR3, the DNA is TGCGCCAGCAGCCTAGGACAGGGGGGATCAGATACGCAGTATTTT.